This T cell receptor beta chain was identified in a study of spatial heterogeneity in lung cancer. This sample's time point: sample taken at primary tumor resection. Without sorting, whole RNA was sequenced from tumor, nontumor lung or frozen PBMC. The study's findings and limits: Tumor TCRs that were ubiquitous and expanded showed up in blood more at resection than follow-up.

Germline CDR1 is SGHTA and CDR2 is FQGNSA. V was trimmed by 2 bases and J by 2 bases, leaving 13 bases between them. The CDR3 has 15 residues. TCRdb fed the 5' RACE reads into MiXCR, producing one record per CDR3 protein. In the table there are fewer than 25,000 distinct CDR3 sequences, 2.5% to 4% of which are singletons. In this sample, this clonotype turned up many times. Its matching antigen is unknown. This sequence joins TRBV7-2 and TRBJ2-7; D is uncertain. This sequence originates from a female donor with early-stage non-small cell lung cancer. The specimen was PBMCs, collected at surgery. The CDR3 sequence is CASSLIWDQTYEQYF. CDR3 in DNA: TGTGCCAGCAGCTTAATTTGGGATCAAACCTACGAGCAGTACTTC.